The 25 T cell receptor beta chains in this list originate from one sample, sequenced in a study of blood T cell repertoires in COVID-19. The repertoire was sequenced with immunoSEQ multiplex PCR; TCRdb's copy has only in-frame clones and lacks some. The repertoire holds approximately 180,000 clones, around 85% seen once, with 15% to 20% in the top ten. The sequenced sample consisted of peripheral blood. Receptors were obtained from a person in their 70s with COVID-19, enrolled during active disease.

The V gene is TRBV30, the J gene TRBJ2-3; 9 nucleotides line up with TRBD2. The germline V gene has CDR1 GTSNPN and CDR2 SVGIG (reference sequence). This CDR3 is built from 15 residues. The V segment lost 2 bases and the J segment 2 bases; nucleotides outside the gene matches: 5. Here the CDR3 reads CAWSSLAGYTDTQYF. CDR3 in DNA: TGTGCCTGGAGTAGTCTAGCGGGGTACACAGATACGCAGTATTTT.

V usage is TRBV9 and J usage is TRBJ1-1; tentative D call: TRBD1 (6 bases). Germline values: CDR1 SGDLS, CDR2 YYNGEE. This CDR3 contains 15 residues. V was cut by 3 bases and J by 0 bases, with 12 bases left in between. CDR3: CASSGGHFMNTEAFF. CDR3 nucleotide sequence: TGTGCCAGCAGCGGGGGACACTTTATGAACACTGAAGCTTTCTTT.

The chain carries TRBV12-3 or TRBV12-4 and TRBJ1-5; D gene unclear. Between the trimmed V and J ends, which lost 6 bases and 11 bases, there was a span of 17 bases. The CDR3 runs 13 residues. CDR3 residues: CASRLGQSGSQHF. DNA of the CDR3: TGTGCCAGCAGATTGGGCCAGTCGGGGTCCCAGCATTTT.

The chain employs TRBV10-3 and TRBJ2-3; 9 bases map to TRBD2. J gave up 1 base and V 10 bases, and 18 bases lay outside the gene matches. The CDR3 runs 18 residues. Germline CDR1 is ENHRY and CDR2 is SYGVKD. The CDR3 spells CATRPGLAGQVGTDTQYF. The CDR3 bases are TGTGCCACACGACCGGGACTAGCAGGTCAGGTCGGCACAGATACGCAGTATTTT.

V is TRBV27 and J is TRBJ1-4, with TRBD1 matching over 7 bases. In germline, CDR1 is MNHEY, CDR2 SMNVEV (reference sequence). V trimming: 3 bases; J trimming: 5 bases; junction bases outside the gene matches: 3. This CDR3 region has 14 residues. The CDR3 loop is CASSLTGPNEKLFF. The CDR3 DNA sequence: TGTGCCAGCAGTTTGACAGGGCCAAATGAAAAACTGTTTTTT.

The V gene is TRBV6-5, the J gene TRBJ2-7; TRBD1 agrees at 8 bases. The CDR3 has 15 amino acids. Germline V lookup: CDR1 MNHEY, CDR2 SVGAGI. With V trimmed by 8 bases and J by 3 bases, 12 bases remained unmatched. The CDR3: CASAGAQGAYYEQYF. The CDR3, as DNA: TGTGCCAGCGCTGGGGCGCAGGGGGCGTACTACGAGCAGTACTTC.

The rearrangement links TRBV7-2 to TRBJ2-2; TRBD2 aligns across 8 bases. The V and J ends lost 1 base and 6 bases, in that order; junction bases with no gene match: 7. Germline V gene data show CDR1 as SGHTA and CDR2 as FQGNSA. The CDR3 is 16 amino acids. The CDR3 loop reads CASSLVSGGPSGELFF. The CDR3 nucleotides are TGTGCCAGCAGCTTAGTCTCGGGAGGGCCTTCCGGGGAGCTGTTTTTT.

The CDR3 sequence: CASRPRTSGGNEQFF. CDR3 DNA: TGTGCCAGTAGACCAAGGACTAGCGGGGGAAATGAGCAGTTCTTC. The gene calls are TRBV19 and TRBJ2-1; 13 bases are a match to TRBD2. V trimming: 6 bases; J trimming: 7 bases; junction bases outside the gene matches: 6. This CDR3 has 15 residues. Germline assignment: CDR1 LNHDA and CDR2 SQIVND (reference sequence).

This clone is a singleton in its sample. V is TRBV5-6 and J is TRBJ1-3; D remains ambiguous. From germline, CDR1 is SGHDT and CDR2 YYEEEE. Trimming pared 4 bases from V and 7 bases from J, leaving 15 bases between. The CDR3 runs to 14 residues. This chain's CDR3 is CASSDRTRGNTIYF. CDR3 sequence (DNA): TGTGCCAGCAGCGATAGGACTAGAGGGAACACCATATATTTT. Using reference TRBV5-6 and TRBJ1-3 for the parts outside the CDR3, the full variable domain is DAGVTQSPTHLIKTRGQQVTLRCSPKSGHDTVSWYQQALGQGPQFIFQYYEEEERQRGNFPDRFSGHQFPNYSSELNVNALLLGDSALYLCASSDRTRGNTIYFGEGSWLTVV.

A single count supports this clone. The rearrangement links TRBV25-1 to TRBJ2-1, with 9 bases lining up with TRBD2. The CDR3 contains 15 residues. CDR1 and CDR2 (germline): MGHDK, SYGVNS. The J segment lost 7 bases and the V segment lost 0 bases, leaving 4 bases of the junction unmatched. Written as DNA, the CDR3 is TGTGCCAGCAGTGAATATGCGGGGGGGCCGAATGAGCAGTTCTTC. It codes for CASSEYAGGPNEQFF.

The chain couples TRBV5-5 to TRBJ2-3, with D possibly TRBD2 on 5 matching bases. Germline CDR1 and CDR2: SGHKS and YYEKEE (reference sequence). The CDR3 covers 15 residues. V lost 4 bases and J 5 bases, leaving 17 bases between the germline ends. CDR3 sequence reads: CASSPFGDLGDTQYF. In nucleotides, the CDR3 is TGTGCCAGCAGCCCCTTCGGGGATCTGGGAGATACGCAGTATTTT.

V gene TRBV6-5 combines with J gene TRBJ2-5; the match to TRBD2 covers 8 bases. Germline assignment: CDR1 MNHEY and CDR2 SVGAGI. With V trimmed by 6 bases and J by 3 bases, 6 bases remained unmatched. The CDR3 consists of 14 residues. Written as DNA, the CDR3 is TGTGCCAGCAGGCAAGCGGGAGTGAAAGAGACCCAGTACTTC. It translates to CASRQAGVKETQYF.

V and J are TRBV18 and TRBJ1-2; D ambiguous. The CDR3 contains 16 residues. Trimming shortened V by 3 bases and J by 1 base, and 15 bases separated the two germline ends. CDR1 and CDR2 (germline): KGHSH, LQKENI. The CDR3 is CASSPIVAGINYGYTF. The CDR3 DNA is TGTGCCAGCTCACCCATCGTGGCCGGGATTAACTATGGCTACACCTTC.

The chain combines TRBV6-2 or TRBV6-3 with TRBJ2-5, with 13 bases identical to TRBD2. This CDR3 contains 20 residues. Germline assignment: CDR1 MNHEY and CDR2 SVGEGT. The V and J ends lost 3 bases and 2 bases, in that order; junction bases with no gene match: 15. CDR3 sequence: CASSYPSRTSGRGAQETQYF. The CDR3 nucleotides are TGTGCCAGCAGTTATCCCTCCCGGACTAGCGGGAGAGGGGCGCAAGAGACCCAGTACTTC.

This chain links TRBV15 with TRBJ1-4, with D possibly matching TRBD1 (5 bases). The CDR3 length is 14 residues. Trimming left V 4 bases short and J 8 bases short, with 14 bases between. Germline V CDR1 and CDR2: LNHNV, YYDKDF (reference sequence). The CDR3 region is CATSMGQKEEKLFF. The CDR3 DNA reads as TGTGCCACCAGCATGGGGCAGAAGGAAGAAAAACTGTTTTTT.

CDR3 nucleotide sequence: TGTGCCAGCTCACTAGGGGTGACCTACGAGCAGTACTTC. Translating gives CASSLGVTYEQYF. The V gene is TRBV18, the J gene TRBJ2-7; D perhaps matches TRBD1 (5 bases). Germline V gene sequence: CDR1 KGHSH, CDR2 LQKENI. V lost 4 bases and J lost 2, with 9 bases in between. CDR3 length equals 13 residues.

The chain is built from TRBV7-8 and TRBJ2-5, with D possibly being TRBD2 (6 bases). In germline, CDR1 is SGHVS, CDR2 FQNEAQ. The CDR3 is made up of 14 amino acids. The germline V and J ends were trimmed by 1 base and 4 bases, with 10 bases remaining between them. The CDR3 bases are TGTGCCAGCAGCTTAGGCGTTAGCGGAGAGACCCAGTACTTC. This gives the protein CASSLGVSGETQYF.

This chain connects TRBV9 to TRBJ2-1; the match to TRBD2 covers 9 bases. The ends lost 5 bases at V and 5 bases at J; junction bases unmatched: 14. The CDR3 sequence is 17 residues long. From germline, CDR1 is SGDLS and CDR2 YYNGEE. The CDR3 DNA reads TGTGCCAGCAGTCGAGACCTTAGCGGGGGTCCCGACAATGAGCAGTTCTTC. Translation: CASSRDLSGGPDNEQFF. The full variable domain, its missing parts supplied by reference TRBV9 and TRBJ2-1, is DSGVTQTPKHLITATGQRVTLRCSPRSGDLSVYWYQQSLDQGLQFLIQYYNGEERAKGNILERFSAQQFPDLHSELNLSSLELGDSALYFCASSRDLSGGPDNEQFFGPGTRLTVL.

The CDR3 region is CASSSGTGGTEAFF. The CDR3, as DNA: TGCGCCAGCAGCTCCGGGACAGGGGGAACTGAAGCTTTCTTT. The chain employs TRBV5-1 and TRBJ1-1, with 11 bases identical to TRBD1. This CDR3 spans 14 amino acids. The V gene's germline CDR1 is SGHRS and CDR2 YFSETQ. The V and J ends lost 3 bases and 5 bases, in that order; junction bases with no gene match: 3.

The chain carries TRBV5-4 and TRBJ2-1; D gene uncertain. Deletions cut 2 bases from V and 7 bases from J, with 10 bases between. The CDR3 sequence is 13 residues long. Germline lookup yields CDR1 SGHNT and CDR2 YYREEE (reference sequence). In nucleotides, the CDR3 is TGTGCCAGCAGCTTAGTAGAACGGAATGAGCAGTTCTTC. This gives the protein CASSLVERNEQFF.

The V gene is TRBV29-1, the J gene TRBJ2-7; maybe TRBD2 (5 bases). The ends were cut back, 7 bases at V and 3 bases at J, with 10 bases in the middle. The CDR3 contains 11 residues. Germline CDR1 SQVTM, CDR2 ANQGSEA. The CDR3 loop reads CSAARDYEQYF. In DNA form, the CDR3 reads TGCAGCGCGGCCCGGGACTACGAGCAGTACTTC.

This clone ranks as medium-sized (0.01 to 0.1%). The rearrangement links TRBV6-1 to TRBJ1-5; 9 bases align to TRBD1. Germline V gene lookup returns CDR1 MNHNS and CDR2 SASEGT. V lost 3 bases and J lost 4; bases outside the gene matches: 7. The CDR3 sequence is 16 residues long. CDR3 in amino acids: CASSDSGQGINQPQHF. CDR3 DNA sequence: TGTGCCAGCAGTGATTCGGGACAGGGAATTAATCAGCCCCAGCATTTT.

The chain is built from TRBV4-2 and TRBJ2-3, with 9 bases identical to TRBD1. This CDR3 spans 15 amino acids. CDR1 is LGHNA, CDR2 YNFKEQ, per germline. J lost 4 bases, V lost 4 bases, and 6 bases had no gene match. The CDR3 coding sequence is TGTGCCAGCAGCCGGGAACAGGGGGCCGCAGATACGCAGTATTTT. Its translation: CASSREQGAADTQYF.

The chain recombines TRBV28 with TRBJ1-5; no definite D call. The CDR3 runs 16 residues. Trimming left V 4 bases short and J 2 bases short, with 15 bases between. Per germline, CDR1 MDHEN and CDR2 SYDVKM. This CDR3 reads CASSYPGGMGNQPQHF. Here the CDR3 DNA reads TGTGCCAGCAGTTACCCGGGAGGGATGGGCAATCAGCCCCAGCATTTT.

The rearrangement links TRBV5-8 to TRBJ2-3; D gene ambiguous. The V and J ends lost 4 bases and 1 base respectively, with 16 bases between them. CDR3 length equals 16 residues. CDR1 and CDR2 (germline): SGHTS, YDEGEE. The CDR3 sequence: CASSPFLGEGTDTQYF. CDR3 nucleotide sequence: TGTGCCAGCAGCCCCTTTTTGGGCGAAGGCACAGATACGCAGTATTTT.